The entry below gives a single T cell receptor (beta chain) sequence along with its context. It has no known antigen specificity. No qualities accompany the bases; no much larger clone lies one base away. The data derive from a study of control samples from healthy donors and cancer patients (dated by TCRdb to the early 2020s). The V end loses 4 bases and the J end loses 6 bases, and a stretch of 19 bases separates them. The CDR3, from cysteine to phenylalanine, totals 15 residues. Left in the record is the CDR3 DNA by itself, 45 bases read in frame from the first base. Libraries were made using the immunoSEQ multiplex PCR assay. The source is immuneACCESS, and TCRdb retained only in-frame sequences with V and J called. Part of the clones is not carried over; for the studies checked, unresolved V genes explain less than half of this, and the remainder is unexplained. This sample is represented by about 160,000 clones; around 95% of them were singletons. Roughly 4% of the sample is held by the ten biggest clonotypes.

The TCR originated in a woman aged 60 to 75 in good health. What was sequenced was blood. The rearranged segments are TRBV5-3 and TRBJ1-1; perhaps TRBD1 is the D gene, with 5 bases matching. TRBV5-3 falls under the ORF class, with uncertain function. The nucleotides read TGTGCCAGAAGCATCACCGTGGGACTTCCATCTGAAGCTTTCTTT. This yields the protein CARSITVGLPSEAFF.